Following are 30 T cell receptor beta chains from one sample sequenced in a study of blood T cell repertoires in COVID-19. Here immunoSEQ multiplex PCR was the method, and the copy in TCRdb shows in-frame clones only, minus some. The sample has roughly 520,000 clones; roughly 90% are singletons. The sequenced sample consisted of PBMCs or T cells enriched from blood (not recorded which). These receptors were taken from a woman aged 35 to 49 who had recovered from COVID-19.

The V and J genes are TRBV5-6 and TRBJ1-1, with 7 bases aligning to TRBD1. The CDR3 totals 15 residues. With V trimmed by 1 base and J by 0 bases, 3 bases remained unmatched. Germline V lookup: CDR1 SGHDT, CDR2 YYEEEE. The CDR3, as DNA: TGTGCCAGCAGCTTGATCGACAGGGTGAACACTGAAGCTTTCTTT. Residues: CASSLIDRVNTEAFF.

This chain links TRBV15 with TRBJ2-1, with D perhaps TRBD2 (5 bases). V was cut by 5 bases and J by 7 bases, with 24 bases left in between. CDR3 length equals 17 residues. Looked up from germline, CDR1 is LNHNV and CDR2 is YYDKDF (reference sequence). Written as DNA, the CDR3 is TGTGCCACCAGCCGTACTCCCCGGGCCGACACTAGGAATGAGCAGTTCTTC. Its translation is CATSRTPRADTRNEQFF.

This clone was seen more than once but under ten times. The rearrangement links TRBV20-1 to TRBJ1-2, with a tentative D call TRBD1 (6 bases). The CDR3 is made up of 11 amino acids. Trimming removed 7 bases from V and 6 bases from J, with 12 bases in between. Germline V gene lookup returns CDR1 DFQATT and CDR2 SNEGSKA (reference sequence). DNA of the CDR3: TGCAGTGGAGCAGGGGCGGATGGCTACACCTTC. It yields the protein CSGAGADGYTF.

J is TRBJ1-1 and V is TRBV10-3; TRBD1 might be the D (6 bases). Deletions cut 7 bases from V and 5 bases from J, with 17 bases between. This CDR3 has 14 residues. Germline-derived CDR1 and CDR2 are ENHRY and SYGVKD. CDR3 sequence reads: CAINPTGHGTEAFF. The CDR3 bases are TGTGCCATCAATCCTACAGGGCACGGTACTGAAGCTTTCTTT.

V and J are TRBV6-5 and TRBJ2-2; 7 bases are shared with TRBD1. The V gene's germline CDR1 is MNHEY and CDR2 SVGAGI. The V and J ends lost 4 bases and 6 bases, in that order; junction bases with no gene match: 8. The CDR3 totals 15 residues. The CDR3, as DNA: TGTGCCAGCAGTTGGCAGGGGGAGTACGCCGGGGAGCTGTTTTTT. Residues: CASSWQGEYAGELFF.

The chain carries TRBV3-1 (or the pseudogene TRBV3-2) and TRBJ2-2, with 7 bases aligning to TRBD2. The CDR3 sequence is 16 residues long. V shed 3 bases, J shed 4 bases, and the junction held 8 bases outside the gene matches. The V gene's germline CDR1 is LGHDT and CDR2 YNNKEL (reference sequence). The CDR3 coding sequence is TGTGCCAGCAGCCATTTGCGGGAGTGGGGCACCGGGGAGCTGTTTTTT. Translated: CASSHLREWGTGELFF.

This clone was seen a single time. The chain joins TRBV5-6 to TRBJ1-1, with D possibly TRBD1 on 6 matching bases. Germline CDR1 reads SGHDT; CDR2 reads YYEEEE. The V end was cut by 0 bases, the J end by 0 bases, with 6 bases between. The CDR3 is 14 amino acids. CDR3 residues: CASSLGTVNTEAFF. The CDR3 coding sequence is TGTGCCAGCAGCTTGGGGACAGTGAACACTGAAGCTTTCTTT.

The chain links TRBV10-3 to TRBJ2-7; D is uncertain. This CDR3 is built from 13 residues. The germline V gene encodes CDR1 ENHRY and CDR2 SYGVKD. Trimming removed 10 bases at V and 4 bases at J, with 17 bases between. The CDR3 loop is CATKRSPEYEQYF. For the CDR3, the DNA is TGTGCCACGAAGCGCTCCCCTGAGTACGAGCAGTACTTC.

This chain's CDR3 is CSVTGTSGFSYNEQFF. CDR3 coding DNA: TGCAGCGTTACCGGGACTAGCGGGTTCTCCTACAATGAGCAGTTCTTC. The chain carries TRBV29-1 and TRBJ2-1; 12 positions agree with TRBD2. The V gene's germline CDR1 is SQVTM and CDR2 ANQGSEA. This CDR3 region has 16 residues. Trimming at V came to 5 bases and at J to 0 bases, leaving 5 bases not matched to a gene.

V usage is TRBV5-1 and J usage is TRBJ2-5, with 10 bases lining up with TRBD1. Germline CDR1 SGHRS, CDR2 YFSETQ. This CDR3 is 15 amino acids long. With 4 bases clipped from V and 5 bases from J, the junction kept 8 bases outside the gene matches. CDR3 sequence (DNA): TGCGCCAGCAGCACCGCCGGGACAGGGGAGGAGACCCAGTACTTC. Translation: CASSTAGTGEETQYF.

V is TRBV2 and J is TRBJ2-1, with a possible D match to TRBD2 (6 bases). This CDR3 is 14 amino acids long. Trimming left V 7 bases short and J 5 bases short, with 15 bases between. The germline V gene has CDR1 SNHLY and CDR2 FYNNEI. CDR3 nucleotides: TGTGCCAGCACAGGCGGGAATTACGACAATGAGCAGTTCTTC. It codes for CASTGGNYDNEQFF.

The V call is TRBV7-2, the J call TRBJ1-1, with a tentative D call TRBD1 (5 bases). With 3 bases removed from V and 3 bases from J, the gap between germline ends came to 11 bases. The CDR3 totals 14 residues. Germline CDR1 SGHTA, CDR2 FQGNSA. CDR3 bases: TGTGCCAGCAGCTTCCAGGGAGGATACACTGAAGCTTTCTTT. Its translation: CASSFQGGYTEAFF.

This chain joins TRBV5-1 and TRBJ2-5; tentative D call: TRBD2 (6 bases). The CDR3 runs 13 residues. Germline CDR1 and CDR2: SGHRS and YFSETQ. Trimming pared 5 bases from V and 1 base from J, leaving 9 bases between. The chain's CDR3 is CASRPLAQETQYF. CDR3 coding DNA: TGCGCCAGCAGGCCACTAGCCCAAGAGACCCAGTACTTC.

The chain is built from TRBV6-6 and TRBJ2-1; 10 positions match TRBD1. Germline CDR1 and CDR2: MNHNY and SVGAGI (reference sequence). V trimming: 8 bases; J trimming: 1 base; junction bases outside the gene matches: 2. The CDR3 sequence is 14 residues long. The CDR3, as DNA: TGTGCCAGCTGGGGACAGGGGTCCTACAATGAGCAGTTCTTC. As protein: CASWGQGSYNEQFF.

The gene calls are TRBV18 and TRBJ2-2; D is possibly TRBD2 (5 bases). The germline gives CDR1 KGHSH, CDR2 LQKENI. This CDR3 spans 16 amino acids. The V gene lost 0 bases and the J gene lost 3 bases, with 11 bases spanning the gap. The DNA for the CDR3 is TGTGCCAGCTCACCACCAGCCGGGAAGGACACCGGGGAGCTGTTTTTT. Encoded protein: CASSPPAGKDTGELFF.

The V gene is TRBV7-2, the J gene TRBJ2-1; 9 bases line up with TRBD2. The V and J ends lost 0 bases and 8 bases, in that order; junction bases with no gene match: 5. Looked up from germline, CDR1 is SGHTA and CDR2 is FQGNSA. The CDR3 covers 15 residues. CDR3: CASSLASGSSHEQFF. DNA of the CDR3: TGTGCCAGCAGCTTAGCTAGCGGGAGTTCCCATGAGCAGTTCTTC.

The genes are TRBV6-5 and TRBJ2-3; 9 nucleotides match TRBD2. The CDR3 totals 14 residues. J was trimmed by 4 bases and V by 6 bases; bases with no gene match: 5. The germline CDR1 and CDR2 sequences are MNHEY and SVGAGI. In DNA, the CDR3 is TGTGCCAGCAGAACGGGACTAGCTGCAGATACGCAGTATTTT. Translated, it gives CASRTGLAADTQYF.

This clone was detected only once. The chain is built from TRBV5-6 and TRBJ1-2; D perhaps matches TRBD1 (6 bases). This CDR3 contains 14 residues. Germline lookup yields CDR1 SGHDT and CDR2 YYEEEE. With 2 bases removed from V and 7 bases from J, the gap between germline ends came to 15 bases. The CDR3 reads CASSLINVGGGYTF. CDR3 sequence (DNA): TGTGCCAGCAGCTTAATCAACGTAGGGGGTGGCTACACCTTC.

The CDR3 DNA is TGTGCCAGCAAGACAGGCGAGTCCTACGAGCAGTACTTC. As protein: CASKTGESYEQYF. V gene TRBV6-6 combines with J gene TRBJ2-7; D possibly corresponds to TRBD1 (6 bases). Trimming removed 7 bases from V and 1 base from J, with 11 bases in between. This CDR3 spans 13 amino acids. The germline V gene encodes CDR1 MNHNY and CDR2 SVGAGI (reference sequence).

The table lists this clone with a count of one. The gene calls are TRBV9 and TRBJ2-7, with TRBD1 identical over 11 bases. The germline V gene has CDR1 SGDLS and CDR2 YYNGEE. The ends lost 4 bases at V and 6 bases at J; junction bases unmatched: 12. This CDR3 contains 16 residues. The CDR3 is CASSTHVGGQGGEQYF. CDR3 nucleotide sequence: TGTGCCAGCAGCACCCATGTCGGGGGACAGGGGGGCGAGCAGTACTTC. Looking up the rest from reference TRBV9 and TRBJ2-7 gives the full variable domain: DSGVTQTPKHLITATGQRVTLRCSPRSGDLSVYWYQQSLDQGLQFLIQYYNGEERAKGNILERFSAQQFPDLHSELNLSSLELGDSALYFCASSTHVGGQGGEQYFGPGTRLTVT.

J is TRBJ2-1 and V is TRBV24-1; 9 nucleotides agree with TRBD1. The CDR3 is made up of 15 amino acids. V lost 4 bases, J lost 9 bases, and 9 bases stayed unmatched. The germline CDR1 and CDR2 sequences are KGHDR and SFDVKD. CDR3 residues: CATSDTGQGGAEQFF. CDR3 coding DNA: TGTGCCACCAGTGACACGGGACAGGGTGGGGCTGAGCAGTTCTTC.

This clone appeared once. The chain joins TRBV29-1 to TRBJ1-2; no firm D call. The CDR3 totals 13 residues. CDR1 and CDR2 (germline): SQVTM, ANQGSEA. V was cut by 6 bases and J by 4 bases, with 15 bases left in between. This CDR3 reads CSVNPLSGYGYTF. CDR3 coding DNA: TGCAGCGTGAACCCGTTGTCGGGCTATGGCTACACCTTC.

This clone was detected many times. At the DNA level, this CDR3 is encoded by other sequences in the same sample as well. The J gene is TRBJ2-7, the V gene TRBV18; TRBD1 is a possible D gene (5 bases). The V end lost 6 bases, the J end lost 6 bases, and 12 bases lay between the germline ends. Germline V gene sequence: CDR1 KGHSH, CDR2 LQKENI. The CDR3 has 12 amino acids. This chain's CDR3 is CASSLGQGEQYF. CDR3 sequence (DNA): TGTGCCAGCTCCCTCGGACAAGGCGAGCAGTACTTC.

This chain uses TRBV5-4 with TRBJ1-3; D is unresolved. Germline V gene sequence: CDR1 SGHNT, CDR2 YYREEE (reference sequence). V was shortened by 0 bases and J by 0 bases, with 16 bases between the two germline ends. The CDR3 loop spans 18 amino acids. This CDR3 reads CASSLEPGTLISGNTIYF. CDR3 nucleotides: TGTGCCAGCAGCTTGGAACCAGGCACCTTAATCTCTGGAAACACCATATATTTT.

V gene TRBV7-2 combines with J gene TRBJ2-7, with a tentative D call TRBD1 (5 bases). Germline loops: CDR1 SGHTA, CDR2 FQGNSA. Trimming took off 6 bases at V and 0 bases at J, with 15 bases between the two ends. CDR3 size: 15 residues. The chain's CDR3 is CASRPDRYYSYEQYF. The DNA for the CDR3 is TGTGCCAGCAGGCCCGACAGATATTACTCCTACGAGCAGTACTTC.

This rearrangement joins TRBV5-4 to TRBJ1-1, with 11 bases lining up with TRBD1. CDR1 is SGHNT, CDR2 YYREEE, per germline (reference sequence). This CDR3 is built from 18 residues. V dropped 4 bases and J dropped 0; count of bases not matched to a gene: 11. CDR3 protein: CASSPPGQGGFMNTEAFF. The CDR3 DNA reads TGTGCCAGCAGCCCGCCGGGACAGGGGGGGTTCATGAACACTGAAGCTTTCTTT.

The chain has TRBV27 and TRBJ2-2; TRBD2 matches at 7 bases. The CDR3 covers 18 residues. The germline V gene encodes CDR1 MNHEY and CDR2 SMNVEV (reference sequence). With 4 bases clipped from V and 4 bases from J, the junction kept 15 bases outside the gene matches. Here the CDR3 DNA reads TGTGCCAGCAGTTCCCCCGGGCCGGGAGGAGGGTTCACCGGGGAGCTGTTTTTT. This sequence encodes CASSSPGPGGGFTGELFF.

This chain connects TRBV4-2 to TRBJ2-5; 8 bases map to TRBD2. The CDR3 contains 15 residues. Germline CDR1 and CDR2: LGHNA and YNFKEQ. Unmatched junction bases numbered 0, after V lost 0 bases and J lost 0 bases. In nucleotides, the CDR3 is TGTGCCAGCAGCCAAGACGGGAGGGACCAAGAGACCCAGTACTTC. Translated: CASSQDGRDQETQYF.

V is TRBV4-2 and J is TRBJ2-1; D not resolved. Trimming removed 0 bases from V and 6 bases from J, with 9 bases in between. CDR3 length: 14 residues. Germline loops: CDR1 LGHNA, CDR2 YNFKEQ. Here the CDR3 reads CASSQEFTVNEQFF. CDR3 coding DNA: TGTGCCAGCAGCCAAGAATTTACGGTCAATGAGCAGTTCTTC.

The chain couples TRBV5-4 to TRBJ2-7; TRBD1 might be the D (6 bases). V lost 3 bases and J lost 0, with 16 bases in between. CDR3 length equals 16 residues. The germline CDR1 and CDR2 sequences are SGHNT and YYREEE (reference sequence). This chain's CDR3 is CASSSGGTRTSYEQYF. The CDR3 DNA follows: TGTGCCAGCAGCTCCGGTGGGACAAGGACCTCCTACGAGCAGTACTTC. Full variable domain (outside the CDR3, taken from reference TRBV5-4 and TRBJ2-7): ETGVTQSPTHLIKTRGQQVTLRCSSQSGHNTVSWYQQALGQGPQFIFQYYREEENGRGNFPPRFSGLQFPNYSSELNVNALELDDSALYLCASSSGGTRTSYEQYFGPGTRLTVT.